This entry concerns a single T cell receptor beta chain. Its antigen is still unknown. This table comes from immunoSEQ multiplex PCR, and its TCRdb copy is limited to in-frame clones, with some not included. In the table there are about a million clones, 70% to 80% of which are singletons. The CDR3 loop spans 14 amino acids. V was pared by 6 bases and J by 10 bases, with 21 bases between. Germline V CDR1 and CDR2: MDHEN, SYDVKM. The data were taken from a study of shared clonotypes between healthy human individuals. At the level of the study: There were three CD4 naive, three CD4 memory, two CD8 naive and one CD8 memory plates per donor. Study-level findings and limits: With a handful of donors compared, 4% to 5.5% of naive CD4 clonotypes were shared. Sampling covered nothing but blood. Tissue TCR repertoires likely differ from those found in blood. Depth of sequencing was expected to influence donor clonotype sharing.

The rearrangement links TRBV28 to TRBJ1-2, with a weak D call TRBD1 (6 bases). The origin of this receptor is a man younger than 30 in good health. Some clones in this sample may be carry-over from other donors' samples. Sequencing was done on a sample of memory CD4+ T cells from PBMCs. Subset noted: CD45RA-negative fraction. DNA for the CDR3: TGTGCCAGCAGATTTAGGGGGAGACCGGGAATCTACACCTTC. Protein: CASRFRGRPGIYTF.